The 22 T cell receptor beta chains below come from one sample, sequenced in a study of graft-versus-host responses after intestinal transplantation. Graft specimens yielded both intraepithelial and lamina propria lymphocytes. TCRdb's copy holds only in-frame clones and misses some; the assay was immunoSEQ multiplex PCR. The table shows around 17,000 clones, with roughly 80% occurring only once. Sample: ileum tissue, taken 95 to 110 days after intestinal transplant. The receptors come from a human patient who received an intestinal transplant, so some T cells may come from the graft donor.

The chain recombines TRBV7-9 with TRBJ2-4, with TRBD2 matching over 8 bases. The CDR3 runs to 15 residues. Germline V lookup: CDR1 SEHNR, CDR2 FQNEAQ (reference sequence). Trimming cost V 3 bases and J 0 bases; bases outside gene matches: 1. DNA of the CDR3: TGTGCCAGCAGCTTTAGCGGGGTAGCCAAAAACATTCAGTACTTC. The encoded protein is CASSFSGVAKNIQYF.

This chain connects TRBV27 to TRBJ2-1; 9 positions match TRBD2. The CDR3 is 20 residues long. The germline V gene encodes CDR1 MNHEY and CDR2 SMNVEV (reference sequence). V dropped 5 bases and J dropped 2; count of bases not matched to a gene: 19. Written as DNA, the CDR3 is TGTGCCAGCAGTCCCACCGGCGGGAGGGTCCTAGGGGGGACCTACAATGAGCAGTTCTTC. Its protein product is CASSPTGGRVLGGTYNEQFF.

The chain uses TRBV12-1 and TRBJ1-6. TRBV12-1 is marked as a pseudogene. The CDR3 runs to 18 residues. The CDR3 DNA follows: TGTGCCAGCAGCTTGGCTTCAAGGGGGGGGCGGCGGAATTCACCCCTCCACTTT. Translating gives CASSLASRGGRRNSPLHF.

This sequence joins TRBV18 and TRBJ2-1, with 11 bases aligning to TRBD2. The length of the CDR3 is 19 residues. Germline V gene sequence: CDR1 KGHSH, CDR2 LQKENI. V shed 6 bases and J 5 bases; nucleotides not matched to a gene: 18. The CDR3 loop reads CASSLLFYSGRGAHNEQFF. In DNA, the CDR3 is TGTGCCAGCTCCCTACTTTTTTATAGCGGGAGGGGCGCACACAATGAGCAGTTCTTC.

This chain connects TRBV11-2 to TRBJ2-1; 8 nucleotides agree with TRBD2. Germline V lookup: CDR1 SGHAT, CDR2 FQNNGV. Unmatched junction bases numbered 8, after V lost 2 bases and J lost 2 bases. CDR3 length: 17 residues. This chain's CDR3 is CASSLPLAGPPYNEQFF. DNA of the CDR3: TGTGCCAGCAGCTTACCTTTAGCGGGACCCCCCTACAATGAGCAGTTCTTC.

The chain joins TRBV7-9 to TRBJ1-2; D uncertain. V shed 1 base and J shed 8 bases, with 14 bases lying between them. This CDR3 contains 14 residues. CDR1 is SEHNR and CDR2 is FQNEAQ in the germline V gene (reference sequence). The CDR3 here is CASSLGRGIYGYTF. The CDR3 nucleotides are TGTGCCAGCAGCTTAGGCCGGGGAATCTACGGCTACACCTTC. The full variable domain, rest sourced from reference TRBV7-9 and TRBJ1-2, is DTGVSQNPRHKITKRGQNVTFRCDPISEHNRLYWYRQTLGQGPEFLTYFQNEAQLEKSRLLSDRFSAERPKGSFSTLEIQRTEQGDSAMYLCASSLGRGIYGYTFGSGTRLTVV.

The CDR3 DNA follows: TGTGCCAGCAGCTTGCGGCAATGTTGTGCGGGGGGCCCTGCAGATACGCAGTATTTT. This codes for CASSLRQCCAGGPADTQYF. The V call is TRBV5-6, the J call TRBJ2-3, with TRBD2 matching 8 bases. CDR1 and CDR2 (germline): SGHDT, YYEEEE. The CDR3 runs 19 residues. V lost 1 base to trimming and J lost 4 bases; unmatched junction nucleotides: 17.

The J gene is TRBJ2-5, the V gene TRBV6-4, with 8 nucleotides matching TRBD2. CDR3 length: 14 amino acids. Unmatched junction bases numbered 10, after V lost 8 bases and J lost 5 bases. CDR1 and CDR2 from the germline V gene are MRHNA and SNTAGT. The CDR3 loop is CASPGGGRRETQYF. The CDR3 DNA reads TGTGCCAGCCCCGGGGGCGGGAGGCGGGAGACCCAGTACTTC.

The gene calls are TRBV30 and TRBJ1-1; D not resolved. CDR3 length: 15 residues. The germline V gene encodes CDR1 GTSNPN and CDR2 SVGIG (reference sequence). Deletions cut 0 bases from V and 1 base from J, with 12 bases between. CDR3 nucleotide sequence: TGTGCCTGGAGTGTCGAGCCCATACCGAACACTGAAGCTTTCTTT. Amino acid sequence: CAWSVEPIPNTEAFF.

This clone was seen a handful of times. V is TRBV7-8 and J is TRBJ2-1; D tentatively fits TRBD1 or TRBD2 (7 bases each). Germline lookup yields CDR1 SGHVS and CDR2 FQNEAQ. Trimming left V 5 bases short and J 6 bases short, with 11 bases between. This CDR3 spans 13 amino acids. CDR3 nucleotide sequence: TGTGCCAGCAGCCAGGGGGGGGGCAATGAGCAGTTCTTC. Its protein product is CASSQGGGNEQFF.

This chain links TRBV23-1 with TRBJ1-4, with unresolved D. TRBV23-1 is an ORF, with its function uncertain. Trimming took off 7 bases at V and 10 bases at J, with 7 bases between the two ends. The CDR3 runs 10 residues. CDR3 in DNA: TGCGCCAGCAACCGAGGAAAACTGTTTTTT. Protein sequence: CASNRGKLFF.

The chain couples TRBV27 to TRBJ1-2; D is unclear. The CDR3 length is 14 residues. Germline values: CDR1 MNHEY, CDR2 SMNVEV (reference sequence). V lost 2 bases to trimming and J lost 4 bases, with 11 bases between them. CDR3 sequence (DNA): TGTGCCAGCAGTTTAAAGGACGTTGGCTATGGCTACACCTTC. This translates into CASSLKDVGYGYTF.

This chain uses TRBV20-1 with TRBJ2-5; D gene ambiguous. Germline CDR1 DFQATT, CDR2 SNEGSKA (reference sequence). V lost 4 bases and J 4 bases, leaving 4 bases between the germline ends. The CDR3 extends over 10 amino acids. Written as DNA, the CDR3 is TGCAGTGCTACCAGAGAGACCCAGTACTTC. Its protein is CSATRETQYF.

This chain uses TRBV9 with TRBJ1-4; 7 bases are shared with TRBD1. The CDR3 runs to 16 residues. With V trimmed by 4 bases and J by 3 bases, 9 bases remained unmatched. The V gene's germline CDR1 is SGDLS and CDR2 YYNGEE. The DNA of the CDR3 is TGTGCCAGCAGCCCTGGACAGGCCTCTCCTAATGAAAAACTGTTTTTT. Its protein product is CASSPGQASPNEKLFF.

This chain joins TRBV7-9 and TRBJ1-2; D is uncertain. The CDR3 spans 15 residues. The V end lost 3 bases, the J end lost 0 bases, and 11 bases lay between the germline ends. Germline CDR1 SEHNR, CDR2 FQNEAQ (reference sequence). Here the CDR3 reads CASSFGDRANYGYTF. CDR3 sequence (DNA): TGTGCCAGCAGCTTCGGGGATCGGGCTAACTATGGCTACACCTTC. The full variable domain, completed using reference TRBV7-9 and TRBJ1-2, is DTGVSQNPRHKITKRGQNVTFRCDPISEHNRLYWYRQTLGQGPEFLTYFQNEAQLEKSRLLSDRFSAERPKGSFSTLEIQRTEQGDSAMYLCASSFGDRANYGYTFGSGTRLTVV.

The J gene is TRBJ2-1, the V gene TRBV5-1, with D hard to call. Germline V gives CDR1 SGHRS, CDR2 YFSETQ. The CDR3 consists of 16 residues. V lost 0 bases to trimming and J lost 7 bases, with 17 bases between them. CDR3 DNA: TGCGCCAGCAGCTTGGTTCCGACATCCCGGCAGAATGAGCAGTTCTTC. This translates into CASSLVPTSRQNEQFF.

The chain carries TRBV6-6 and TRBJ1-2; the D gene is possibly TRBD1 (6 bases). The CDR3 covers 15 residues. From germline, CDR1 is MNHNY and CDR2 SVGAGI (reference sequence). Trimming shortened V by 1 base and J by 3 bases, and 12 bases separated the two germline ends. CDR3 protein: CASSYLQGLDYGYTF. CDR3 nucleotide sequence: TGTGCCAGCAGTTACTTACAGGGTTTGGACTATGGCTACACCTTC.

The rearrangement uses TRBV9 and TRBJ2-3; no reliable D call. V was cut by 0 bases and J by 6 bases, with 5 bases left in between. The CDR3 has 12 amino acids. The V gene's germline CDR1 is SGDLS and CDR2 YYNGEE. For the CDR3, the DNA is TGTGCCAGCAGCGTAGATTACGATACGCAGTATTTT. Amino acid sequence: CASSVDYDTQYF.

The chain has TRBV5-5 and TRBJ2-5, with 9 bases matching TRBD1. The better agreement between TRBJ2-7 and the DNA end casts doubt on the J call. Germline values: CDR1 SGHKS, CDR2 YYEKEE (reference sequence). CDR3 size: 15 residues. The CDR3 region is CASSATGGASYEQYF. The CDR3 DNA sequence: TGTGCCAGCAGCGCAACAGGGGGCGCGTCCTACGAGCAGTACTTC.

This clone was counted once. The rearrangement links TRBV18 to TRBJ1-1, with D tentatively TRBD1 (6 bases). The CDR3 contains 15 residues. The germline V gene encodes CDR1 KGHSH and CDR2 LQKENI. Trimming removed 3 bases from V and 3 bases from J, with 14 bases in between. CDR3 DNA sequence: TGTGCCAGCTCACCCGAACAGGGATTGGACACTGAAGCTTTCTTT. Its translation is CASSPEQGLDTEAFF.

The genes are TRBV5-1 and TRBJ1-2, with D possibly matching TRBD1 (5 bases). Germline V gene data show CDR1 as SGHRS and CDR2 as YFSETQ. V was clipped by 5 bases and J by 4 bases, with 18 bases between them. This CDR3 is 15 amino acids long. The CDR3 DNA is TGCGCCAGCAGGACCCGACAGAGAGGCGGCTATGGCTACACCTTC. Its protein product is CASRTRQRGGYGYTF. Full variable domain (outside the CDR3, taken from reference TRBV5-1 and TRBJ1-2): KAGVTQTPRYLIKTRGQQVTLSCSPISGHRSVSWYQQTPGQGLQFLFEYFSETQRNKGNFPGRFSGRQFSNSRSEMNVSTLELGDSALYLCASRTRQRGGYGYTFGSGTRLTVV.

The CDR3 sequence: CASSLESTVAYGYTF. The CDR3 DNA follows: TGTGCCAGCAGCTTGGAATCGACCGTGGCTTATGGCTACACCTTC. The chain carries TRBV7-9 and TRBJ1-2, with D hard to call. Trimming took 3 bases from V and 5 from J, leaving 16 bases between them. Germline CDR1 reads SEHNR; CDR2 reads FQNEAQ (reference sequence). This CDR3 is built from 15 residues.